Listed here are 16 T cell receptor beta chains from one sample, sequenced in a study of blood T cell repertoires in COVID-19. The protocol was immunoSEQ multiplex PCR, while the TCRdb copy is restricted to in-frame clones and leaves out a portion. The data contain about 230,000 clones, approximately 80% of them singletons. Sequencing used PBMCs or T cells enriched from blood (not recorded which). All receptors derive from a man in his 60s who had recovered from COVID-19.

CDR3: CASSPRTGGNTGELFF. In nucleotides, the CDR3 is TGTGCCAGCAGCCCCCGGACAGGGGGGAACACCGGGGAGCTGTTTTTT. This rearrangement joins TRBV11-2 to TRBJ2-2, with 10 bases fitting TRBD1. CDR3 length equals 16 residues. Losses at the gene ends were 5 bases for V and 1 base for J; bases not matched to a gene: 4. Germline CDR1 and CDR2: SGHAT and FQNNGV.

Here the CDR3 DNA reads TGTGCCAGCAGCCAAGCGGCAGGTACTAACTATGGCTACACCTTC. It specifies CASSQAAGTNYGYTF. The rearrangement uses TRBV4-2 and TRBJ1-2; D ambiguous. V was clipped by 1 base and J by 0 bases, with 9 bases between them. CDR3 length: 15 amino acids. Germline V gene lookup returns CDR1 LGHNA and CDR2 YNFKEQ.

The chain employs TRBV5-1 and TRBJ1-1; possible D gene TRBD1, 6 bases. CDR3 size: 14 residues. V dropped 4 bases and J dropped 5 bases, with 15 bases sitting between them. CDR1 is SGHRS, CDR2 YFSETQ, per germline. The CDR3 sequence: CASSGGQGWTEAFF. The DNA of the CDR3 is TGCGCCAGCAGCGGTGGGCAGGGGTGGACTGAAGCTTTCTTT.

The chain links TRBV5-1 to TRBJ1-2; D is ambiguous. Trimming shortened V by 0 bases and J by 7 bases, and 16 bases separated the two germline ends. The CDR3 contains 15 residues. Germline V gene lookup returns CDR1 SGHRS and CDR2 YFSETQ. The CDR3 coding sequence is TGCGCCAGCAGCTTGGGTCAGGCCATACAACTTGGCTACACCTTC. Translating it yields CASSLGQAIQLGYTF.

The V gene is TRBV5-8, the J gene TRBJ2-3; D is undetermined. The CDR3 extends over 13 amino acids. The V end was cut by 5 bases, the J end by 1 base, with 8 bases between. Germline lookup yields CDR1 SGHTS and CDR2 YDEGEE. The CDR3 region has the DNA TGTGCCAGCAGACCCCGGGGCACAGATACGCAGTATTTT. Translation gives CASRPRGTDTQYF.

The chain combines TRBV5-4 with TRBJ2-7; 8 positions match TRBD2. V trimming: 3 bases; J trimming: 4 bases; junction bases outside the gene matches: 12. The CDR3 is made up of 16 amino acids. Germline V gene lookup returns CDR1 SGHNT and CDR2 YYREEE (reference sequence). The CDR3 here is CASSSGGESGGYEQYF. The CDR3 DNA is TGTGCCAGCAGCTCCGGCGGGGAATCGGGAGGGTACGAGCAGTACTTC.

V usage is TRBV18 and J usage is TRBJ2-7; 7 bases match TRBD1. This CDR3 has 14 amino acids. V dropped 3 bases and J dropped 0; count of bases not matched to a gene: 2. Germline CDR1 is KGHSH and CDR2 is LQKENI. CDR3 in amino acids: CASSPGQSSYEQYF. CDR3 nucleotide sequence: TGTGCCAGCTCACCGGGACAGAGCTCCTACGAGCAGTACTTC.

The rearrangement joins TRBV7-2 to TRBJ2-7, with D tentatively TRBD2 (5 bases). Germline assignment: CDR1 SGHTA and CDR2 FQGNSA. The CDR3 is 14 residues long. Trimming cost V 3 bases and J 8 bases, with 17 bases left between them. The CDR3 bases are TGTGCCAGCAGCTTCCCGGGGTCGGACCTCCAGCAGTACTTC. Translation: CASSFPGSDLQQYF.

The chain recombines TRBV27 with TRBJ2-6, with 9 bases lining up with TRBD1. The CDR3 runs to 17 residues. V shed 8 bases, J shed 2 bases, and the junction held 10 bases outside the gene matches. Germline V gene data show CDR1 as MNHEY and CDR2 as SMNVEV (reference sequence). The CDR3 loop reads CASAGRTGATGANVLTF. In nucleotides, the CDR3 is TGTGCCAGCGCTGGGAGGACAGGGGCCACTGGGGCCAACGTCCTGACTTTC.

The gene calls are TRBV4-2 and TRBJ2-1, with 13 bases that match TRBD2. Per germline, CDR1 LGHNA and CDR2 YNFKEQ. The CDR3 sequence is 17 residues long. J was trimmed by 7 bases and V by 0 bases; bases with no gene match: 6. CDR3 coding DNA: TGTGCCAGCAGCCAAGAGGGAACTAGCGGGGGGGCTAATGAGCAGTTCTTC. The encoded protein is CASSQEGTSGGANEQFF.

This chain connects TRBV7-2 to TRBJ1-3; 7 positions agree with TRBD1. Germline loops: CDR1 SGHTA, CDR2 FQGNSA. Germline trimming cut 1 base from V and 0 bases from J; bases unmatched to any gene: 0. The CDR3 has 15 amino acids. This CDR3 is CASSLDRGSGNTIYF. CDR3 DNA: TGTGCCAGCAGCTTAGACAGGGGCTCTGGAAACACCATATATTTT.

The chain joins TRBV2 to TRBJ1-5; tentatively, D is TRBD1 (6 bases). CDR1 is SNHLY, CDR2 FYNNEI, per germline. The CDR3 is 13 residues long. V was clipped by 6 bases and J by 3 bases, with 9 bases between them. CDR3 coding DNA: TGTGCCAGCAGCGGACAGTACAATCAGCCCCAGCATTTT. Its protein product is CASSGQYNQPQHF.

V usage is TRBV7-3 and J usage is TRBJ2-1, with 8 bases identical to TRBD1. J was trimmed by 8 bases and V by 0 bases; bases with no gene match: 9. This CDR3 region has 16 residues. Germline V gene data show CDR1 as SGHTA and CDR2 as FQGTGA. CDR3 residues: CASSLTPDRAVDEQFF. In DNA form, the CDR3 reads TGTGCCAGCAGCTTAACCCCGGACAGGGCGGTGGATGAGCAGTTCTTC.

J is TRBJ2-7 and V is TRBV27; the D gene is possibly TRBD1 (6 bases). This CDR3 has 13 amino acids. V was trimmed by 4 bases and J by 5 bases, leaving 12 bases between them. Germline CDR1 MNHEY, CDR2 SMNVEV (reference sequence). DNA for the CDR3: TGTGCCAGCAGTTCGACAGGCCAGGACGAGCAGTACTTC. The encoded protein is CASSSTGQDEQYF.

CDR3 coding DNA: TGTGCCAGCAGCGGCAACAACAGGGGAAGCTCCTACGAGCAGTACTTC. Encoded protein: CASSGNNRGSSYEQYF. V usage is TRBV7-8 and J usage is TRBJ2-7; the match to TRBD1 covers 7 bases. V shed 5 bases, J shed 0 bases, and the junction held 10 bases outside the gene matches. Germline loops: CDR1 SGHVS, CDR2 FQNEAQ. The CDR3 is 16 amino acids.

The sample holds many counts of this clone. The V call is TRBV19, the J call TRBJ2-7; D possibly corresponds to TRBD1 (6 bases). Germline assignment: CDR1 LNHDA and CDR2 SQIVND (reference sequence). Trimming pared 5 bases from V and 3 bases from J, leaving 8 bases between. This CDR3 comprises 12 residues. The CDR3 bases are TGTGCCAGTAGTGGGGGCGACTACGAGCAGTACTTC. Residues: CASSGGDYEQYF. Drawing the rest from reference TRBV19 and TRBJ2-7, the complete variable domain is DGGITQSPKYLFRKEGQNVTLSCEQNLNHDAMYWYRQDPGQGLRLIYYSQIVNDFQKGDIAEGYSVSREKKESFPLTVTSAQKNPTAFYLCASSGGDYEQYFGPGTRLTVT.